The present T cell receptor beta chain was sequenced within a study of cytomegalovirus exposure and HLA in healthy donors. Study results and caveats: TRBV6-2, TRBV6-3 and some other V segments were excluded as indistinguishable.

This donor has no recorded CMV serostatus. Per the germline V gene, CDR1 is SGHDN and CDR2 is FVKESK. J gave up 14 bases and V 5 bases, and 10 bases lay outside the gene matches. This CDR3 comprises 13 residues. Details on this clone: The antigen is undetermined.

A multiplex PCR was run with 60 Vbeta primers and 13 Jbeta primers. Some clones are missing from TCRdb's copy, which holds only in-frame ones; the method was immunoSEQ multiplex PCR. Among about 180,000 clones listed, 55% to 75% were seen once. The sequence came from a human donor in good health. The specimen sequenced was PBMCs. The rearrangement joins TRBV14 to TRBJ2-1; TRBD2 matches at 9 bases. CDR3 DNA sequence: TGTGCCAGCAGCGCGACTAGCGGAGGGAGGGAGTTCTTC. Translating it yields CASSATSGGREFF.